This T cell receptor (beta chain) was observed in a study of tumor-infiltrating lymphocytes in oesophageal squamous cell carcinoma. From germline, CDR1 is KGHDR and CDR2 SFDVKD. The CDR3 loop spans 14 amino acids. V shed 9 bases and J shed 4 bases, with 17 bases lying between them. A single record per CDR3 protein comes from TCRdb applying MiXCR to the PCR reads. Altogether roughly 21,000 distinct CDR3 sequences are present, about 35% being singletons, with the ten largest covering 12%. V gene TRBV24-1 combines with J gene TRBJ1-2, with a tentative D call TRBD1 (5 bases). The specimen sequenced was esophageal tumor tissue. The sequence derives from a male donor with esophageal squamous cell carcinoma. DNA for the CDR3: TGTGCCACCCAGTCGGGACCCAACTCCTATGGCTACACCTTC. It specifies CATQSGPNSYGYTF.